The 4 T cell receptor beta chains presented below share a single source sample, sequenced in a study of T cells after yellow fever vaccination. TCRdb processed the 5' RACE reads anew with MiXCR; each CDR3 protein has one entry. This table has 400,000 or so distinct CDR3 sequences, 6% to 8% appearing once. This specimen consisted of PBMCs, obtained 5 days after the yellow fever booster vaccination. The receptors come from a man aged 30-40 years who received the YFV17D yellow fever vaccine.

This clonotype was detected only a few times. This chain links TRBV5-1 with TRBJ2-2, with 10 bases aligning to TRBD2. Germline-derived CDR1 and CDR2 are SGHRS and YFSETQ. J lost 6 bases, V lost 5 bases, and 7 bases had no gene match. This CDR3 has 15 amino acids. In DNA, the CDR3 is TGCGCCAGCAGACCTGCTAGCGGGAGCTCCGGGGAGCTGTTTTTT. Amino acids: CASRPASGSSGELFF.

V is TRBV15 and J is TRBJ2-1; 12 nucleotides align to TRBD2. Germline V gene data show CDR1 as LNHNV and CDR2 as YYDKDF (reference sequence). The CDR3 runs 19 residues. Unmatched junction bases numbered 13, after V lost 5 bases and J lost 2 bases. This CDR3 is CATSGRTSGASSPYNEQFF. The DNA of the CDR3 is TGTGCCACCAGCGGCCGGACTAGCGGGGCTTCATCTCCCTACAATGAGCAGTTCTTC.

CDR3 region: CASSSVGGTGELFF. CDR3 in DNA: TGTGCCAGCAGCTCGGTCGGAGGAACCGGGGAGCTGTTTTTT. The chain recombines TRBV7-2 with TRBJ2-2; possibly TRBD2 for D (5 bases). The CDR3 has 14 residues. CDR1 is SGHTA, CDR2 FQGNSA, per germline. The V and J ends lost 4 bases and 5 bases respectively, with 11 bases between them.

In its sample, this clonotype was seen a few times. The chain combines TRBV6-5 with TRBJ2-3; D gene uncertain. Trimming pared 4 bases from V and 5 bases from J, leaving 19 bases between. CDR3 length equals 16 residues. CDR1 is MNHEY and CDR2 is SVGAGI in the germline V gene. In DNA form, the CDR3 reads TGTGCCAGCAGTTCCCCCTTTGGAGCCGAGGTAGATACGCAGTATTTT. This codes for CASSSPFGAEVDTQYF.